These 12 T cell receptor beta chains were all obtained from the same sample, sequenced in a study of blood T cell repertoires in COVID-19 (dated by TCRdb to 2020 to 2022). The library was made by the immunoSEQ multiplex PCR assay. TCRdb retrieved this table from immuneACCESS and kept in-frame rearrangements only. Not all clones are present; in checked studies, unresolved V genes account for under half, and no reason is known for the remainder. Recorded for this sample are some 73,000 clones; 82% of them occurred a single time. Roughly 4% of the sample comes from the top ten. Sequenced input: peripheral blood. The receptors were gathered from a woman in her sixties with acute or convalescent COVID-19.

J is TRBJ1-1 and V is TRBV28; a weak D match, TRBD1 (5 bases). Trimming took off 6 bases at V and 5 bases at J, with 10 bases between the two ends. The CDR3 spans 12 residues. CDR1 and CDR2 (germline): MDHEN, SYDVKM. For the CDR3, the DNA is TGTGCCAGCAGACTGGGGGGGACTGAAGCTTTCTTT. It encodes CASRLGGTEAFF.

This clone came up many times. The rearrangement joins TRBV21-1 to TRBJ2-7; TRBD2, the table's D call, was not compared with the DNA. TRBV21-1 is classified as a pseudogene. The CDR3 sequence is 11 residues long. The CDR3 bases are TGTGCCAGCAGCAGCGCCTACGAGCAGTACTTC. It codes for CASSSAYEQYF.

The chain recombines TRBV4-2 with TRBJ2-1; 9 bases agree with TRBD1. CDR3 length: 18 amino acids. The junction had 13 bases not matched to a gene; V was cut back by 1 base and J by 6 bases. Germline V lookup: CDR1 LGHNA, CDR2 YNFKEQ. For the CDR3, the DNA is TGTGCCAGCAGCCAAGGTGAAGGGGGACAGGGTAAATTCAATGAGCAGTTCTTC. Amino acids: CASSQGEGGQGKFNEQFF.

The chain joins TRBV3-1 (or the pseudogene TRBV3-2) to TRBJ1-6; D might be TRBD1 (6 bases). The CDR3 is 15 residues long. The V gene lost 4 bases and the J gene lost 8 bases, with 15 bases spanning the gap. Germline CDR1 LGHDT, CDR2 YNNKEL (reference sequence). The CDR3 DNA is TGTGCCAGCAGCCCCCGACAGGTCGCGGATTCACCCCTCCACTTT. Protein: CASSPRQVADSPLHF.

In DNA, the CDR3 is TGTGCCAGCAGCCCGACGGGAAGGACAGAGAACACTGAAGCTTTCTTT. Translating gives CASSPTGRTENTEAFF. The chain has TRBV4-2 and TRBJ1-1, with D possibly being TRBD1 (6 bases). The CDR3 length is 16 residues. CDR1 is LGHNA, CDR2 YNFKEQ, per germline. Trimming left V 4 bases short and J 1 base short, with 16 bases between.

V is TRBV19 and J is TRBJ2-7; TRBD2 matches 7 bases. Germline trimming cut 1 base from V and 1 base from J; bases unmatched to any gene: 7. The V gene's germline CDR1 is LNHDA and CDR2 SQIVND (reference sequence). The CDR3 runs 16 residues. This chain's CDR3 is CASSIASSGISYEQYF. CDR3 DNA: TGTGCCAGTAGTATAGCGTCCAGCGGGATTTCCTACGAGCAGTACTTC.

J is TRBJ2-5 and V is TRBV3-1 (or the pseudogene TRBV3-2); D not resolved. The CDR3 spans 12 residues. Germline V gene sequence: CDR1 LGHDT, CDR2 YNNKEL (reference sequence). V was cut by 5 bases and J by 4 bases, with 8 bases left in between. The CDR3 reads CASSWYRETQYF. As DNA, the CDR3 is TGTGCCAGCAGCTGGTACAGAGAGACCCAGTACTTC.

This chain uses TRBV28 with TRBJ1-6, with D unresolved. V was trimmed by 7 bases and J by 0 bases, leaving 4 bases between them. This CDR3 contains 13 residues. CDR1 and CDR2 from the germline V gene are MDHEN and SYDVKM. The CDR3 nucleotides are TGTGCCAGCACGAGCTCCTATAATTCACCCCTCCACTTT. It is translated as CASTSSYNSPLHF. Full variable domain (remainder filled in from reference TRBV28 and TRBJ1-6): DVKVTQSSRYLVKRTGEKVFLECVQDMDHENMFWYRQDPGLGLRLIYFSYDVKMKEKGDIPEGYSVSREKKERFSLILESASTNQTSMYLCASTSSYNSPLHFGNGTRLTVT.

In DNA form, the CDR3 reads TGTGCCAGCAGCTACCTCAGGACAGGGGGCAATCAGCCCCAGCATTTT. Residues: CASSYLRTGGNQPQHF. V is TRBV5-8 and J is TRBJ1-5; TRBD1 aligns across 9 bases. Per the germline V gene, CDR1 is SGHTS and CDR2 is YDEGEE. Unmatched junction bases numbered 6, after V lost 3 bases and J lost 2 bases. The length of the CDR3 is 16 residues.

The V gene is TRBV7-8, the J gene TRBJ1-2, with 9 bases that match TRBD1. The CDR3 is 15 residues long. The germline gives CDR1 SGHVS, CDR2 FQNEAQ. V shed 4 bases, J shed 4 bases, and the junction held 7 bases outside the gene matches. The chain's CDR3 is CASSSVRDRVYGYTF. The DNA for the CDR3 is TGTGCCAGCAGCTCGGTCCGGGACAGGGTCTATGGCTACACCTTC.

As for this clone: The junction departs from the called germline gene at one end, perhaps through a read error. The chain uses TRBV11-2 and TRBJ2-1; TRBD1 might be the D (5 bases). CDR1 is SGHAT, CDR2 FQNNGV, per germline. The CDR3 is made up of 13 amino acids. CDR3 DNA: TGTGCCAGCAGCCAGGGTGGTCTTAATGTGCAGTTCTTC. It encodes CASSQGGLNVQFF.

The gene calls are TRBV11-2 and TRBJ2-1, with 10 bases that match TRBD2. V dropped 6 bases and J dropped 0; count of bases not matched to a gene: 8. The CDR3 contains 17 residues. Germline V gives CDR1 SGHAT, CDR2 FQNNGV. CDR3 bases: TGTGCCAGCAGTCTCGGACTAGCGGTTAACTCCTACAATGAGCAGTTCTTC. Translated: CASSLGLAVNSYNEQFF.